The next 7 T cell receptor beta chains were all read from a single sample in a study of T cell responses to AZD1222 COVID-19 vaccine. Assay: immunoSEQ multiplex PCR; the TCRdb copy retains only in-frame clones and omits some. Of roughly 200,000 clones detected, roughly 94% appear once; the ten largest clones hold 1.7%. This specimen was peripheral blood, taken 28 days after the second dose of the MenACWY control vaccine. These receptors all stem from an adult who received the MenACWY meningococcal vaccine as a control.

The chain employs TRBV10-3 and TRBJ2-1; the match to TRBD2 covers 8 bases. The germline V gene encodes CDR1 ENHRY and CDR2 SYGVKD. Trimming removed 2 bases from V and 3 bases from J; junction bases left unmatched: 3. There are 15 residues in the CDR3. The CDR3, as DNA: TGTGCCATCAGTGAGGGGCTAGCGGGCTACAATGAGCAGTTCTTC. Translation gives CAISEGLAGYNEQFF.

This clone was seen only once. The rearrangement links TRBV28 to TRBJ1-1; no definite D call. The V end was cut by 7 bases, the J end by 7 bases, with 10 bases between. This CDR3 has 11 residues. Germline V gene sequence: CDR1 MDHEN, CDR2 SYDVKM. This CDR3 is CASTQALEAFF. For the CDR3, the DNA is TGTGCCAGCACCCAGGCCCTTGAAGCTTTCTTT.

This chain joins TRBV4-3 and TRBJ1-4; D unclear. Trimming shortened V by 0 bases and J by 1 base, and 6 bases separated the two germline ends. This CDR3 comprises 15 residues. Germline CDR1 LGHNA, CDR2 YSLEER. CDR3 coding DNA: TGCGCCAGCAGCCAAGATATGGGAACTAATGAAAAACTGTTTTTT. Protein product: CASSQDMGTNEKLFF.

This clone has more than one count but fewer than ten. The chain uses TRBV28 and TRBJ1-2, with TRBD1 as a possible D gene (5 bases). Germline loops: CDR1 MDHEN, CDR2 SYDVKM. Trimming left V 4 bases short and J 4 bases short, with 10 bases between. The CDR3 is made up of 13 amino acids. The CDR3 DNA reads as TGTGCCAGCAGTTCACAGGTTCTCTATGGCTACACCTTC. Its translation: CASSSQVLYGYTF.

The chain couples TRBV29-1 to TRBJ1-1; no clear D gene. V was pared by 5 bases and J by 0 bases, with 16 bases between. This CDR3 has 15 amino acids. CDR1 is SQVTM and CDR2 is ANQGSEA in the germline V gene. The CDR3 DNA reads TGCAGCGTTCTCCCTCGACAAGCCATGAACACTGAAGCTTTCTTT. This gives the protein CSVLPRQAMNTEAFF. Drawing the rest from reference TRBV29-1 and TRBJ1-1, the complete variable domain is SAVISQKPSRDICQRGTSLTIQCQVDSQVTMMFWYRQQPGQSLTLIATANQGSEATYESGFVIDKFPISRPNLTFSTLTVSNMSPEDSSIYLCSVLPRQAMNTEAFFGQGTRLTVV.

V and J are TRBV6-5 and TRBJ2-7, with 8 bases fitting TRBD1. Trimming cost V 6 bases and J 5 bases; bases outside gene matches: 9. Germline lookup yields CDR1 MNHEY and CDR2 SVGAGI. This CDR3 has 14 amino acids. The CDR3 loop reads CASRAAGGIDEQYF. The CDR3 region has the DNA TGTGCCAGCAGGGCCGCAGGGGGCATTGACGAGCAGTACTTC.

The gene calls are TRBV29-1 and TRBJ1-1; tentatively, D is TRBD1 (6 bases). The germline CDR1 and CDR2 sequences are SQVTM and ANQGSEA. CDR3 length: 12 amino acids. V was cut by 7 bases and J by 1 base, with 10 bases left in between. DNA of the CDR3: TGCAGCGGGGGGCGGGCGAACACTGAAGCTTTCTTT. Translated, it gives CSGGRANTEAFF.